This T cell receptor (beta chain) was found in a study of identical twins. After template switching added a universal primer site, the resulting cDNA carried unique molecular identifiers. Using its own MiXCR run on the 5' RACE reads, TCRdb lists one record per CDR3 protein. This table holds fewer than 250,000 distinct CDR3 sequences, approximately 8.3% found once. Study-level findings and limits: Fewer insertions were carried by abundant cord blood beta clonotypes, but none was seen in memory repertoires.

This CDR3 is 12 amino acids long. The germline V and J ends were trimmed by 6 bases and 0 bases, with 3 bases remaining between them. Germline CDR1 reads SGHTA; CDR2 reads FQGNSA. This clonotype was detected only a few times. The target antigen is unknown. The same data also went into a second study, on yellow fever vaccine responses in identical twins.

What was sequenced was memory (CD45RO+) T cells sorted from blood. The chain couples TRBV7-2 to TRBJ1-5; D is unclear. The source is a woman under 30 in good health. CDR3: CASRFSNQPQHF. The CDR3 nucleotides are TGTGCCAGCAGGTTTAGCAATCAGCCCCAGCATTTT.